A selection of T cell receptor beta chains follows, all from one sample in a study of blood T cell repertoires in COVID-19. Sequencing used immunoSEQ multiplex PCR; TCRdb keeps in-frame clones, though not all of them. The sample has 55,000 to 70,000 clones, 85% to 90% seen once; the top ten hold more than 3.5%. The sequenced sample consisted of peripheral blood. These receptors originate from a middle-aged man with acute or convalescent COVID-19. The conserved cysteine and the conserved F or W are not part of the CDR3 here. Fields, in order: J gene, V gene, CDR3 protein.

TRBJ2-2 | TRBV27 | ASSPIPGEADTGELF
TRBJ2-7 | TRBV4-1 | ASSQVGRGEQY
TRBJ2-5 | TRBV5-1 | ASSRGGGAETQY
TRBJ1-1 | TRBV11-2 | ASSYTGGQTEAF
TRBJ2-5 | TRBV7-9 | ASTLLGGRAAETQY
TRBJ2-3 | TRBV19 | ASSMAQGTDTQY
TRBJ1-2 | TRBV15 | ATSRRGQGFYGYT
TRBJ1-5 | TRBV29-1 | SVRGQGLNQPQH
TRBJ1-2 | TRBV9 | ASSATGGAGYGYT
TRBJ2-3 | TRBV10-1 | ASSGSRAGDTDTQY
TRBJ2-1 | TRBV3-1/TRBV3-2 | ASSHSTSGSYNEQF
TRBJ2-2 | TRBV7-6 | ASSATGGNTGELF
TRBJ1-2 | TRBV19 | ASRLLLGDRGGDTRGYT
TRBJ1-2 | TRBV5-6 | ASSQGRYGYT
TRBJ2-7 | TRBV5-1 | ASSQGHFYEQY
TRBJ1-2 | TRBV28 | ASSTGQGDGGYT
TRBJ2-6 | TRBV20-1 | SASGQGANVLT
TRBJ2-7 | TRBV5-1 | ASSLTGTGVHEQY
TRBJ2-5 | TRBV7-2 | ASSLGPRETQY
TRBJ1-4 | TRBV19 | ASSKTGTQKEKLF
TRBJ1-4 | TRBV29-1 | SVIGTANEKLF
TRBJ2-1 | TRBV6-5 | ASSTTGGRYNEQF
TRBJ2-7 | TRBV7-9 | ASSNRGGPHEQY
TRBJ2-1 | TRBV4-1 | ASSQGTGGLSYNEQF
TRBJ2-3 | TRBV27 | ASATLYRGGLAADTQY
TRBJ1-1 | TRBV18 | ASSPTGGTEAF
TRBJ1-1 | TRBV5-1 | ASSLFGGGTEAF
TRBJ2-5 | TRBV28 | ASSISGEETQY
TRBJ1-1 | TRBV30 | AWTGNKAF
TRBJ2-1 | TRBV10-1 | ASSPGPQREPYNEQF
TRBJ1-5 | TRBV18 | ASSPYAAGNSQPQH
TRBJ2-1 | TRBV20-1 | SALLAYEQF
TRBJ2-1 | TRBV2 | ASSVGVTYNEQF
TRBJ1-2 | TRBV6-5 | ASADRPYGYT
TRBJ2-7 | TRBV27 | ASSLMSRGRYEQY
TRBJ2-1 | TRBV12-5 | ASGLSISGSWSGGQF
TRBJ1-1 | TRBV7-9 | ASSLDGGGTEAF
TRBJ1-2 | TRBV13 | ASSLGQFYGYT
TRBJ1-1 | TRBV6-7 | ASSRLRSEAF
TRBJ2-5 | TRBV9 | ASSVDGPTGGTQY
TRBJ2-7 | TRBV11-2 | ASSPQGYEQY
TRBJ2-7 | TRBV24-1 | ATSSNRGSPYEQY
TRBJ2-7 | TRBV4-1 | ASSRGTGSYYEQY
TRBJ1-5 | TRBV7-8 | ASSLVDRPFNQPQH
TRBJ1-4 | TRBV9 | ASSVERGRGEKLF
TRBJ2-1 | TRBV5-4 | ASSQTSGRAAEQF
TRBJ1-4 | TRBV5-1 | ASTKNPGYEKLF
TRBJ1-1 | TRBV27 | ASRLAENTEAF
TRBJ1-1 | TRBV13 | ASSLDRNTEAF
TRBJ2-1 | TRBV6-6 | ASSYSGAGGGNEQF
TRBJ2-7 | TRBV11-2 | ASSFGVSGLGSYEQY
TRBJ2-1 | TRBV24-1 | ATSDHSVSGDNEQF
TRBJ2-1 | TRBV3-1/TRBV3-2 | ASSQSLRGKSYNEQF
TRBJ1-4 | TRBV15 | ATSRAPGELF